This TCR beta chain was found in a study of shared clonotypes between healthy human individuals. CDR1 is LNHDA, CDR2 SQIVND, per germline (reference sequence). Trimming pared 5 bases from V and 6 bases from J, leaving 13 bases between. This CDR3 spans 14 amino acids. Deep level was the assay's run setting. The protocol was immunoSEQ multiplex PCR, while the TCRdb copy is restricted to in-frame clones and leaves out a portion. Of some 470,000 clones listed, less than 80% are singletons. This clone has a handful of counts. The sequencing input was PBMCs. The receptor comes from a woman aged 40 to 50 in good health. Some clones in this sample may be carry-over from other donors' samples. The chain links TRBV19 to TRBJ2-2; possibly TRBD1 for D (6 bases). The CDR3 DNA reads TGTGCCAGTAGTGCGGACAGTCTTGCCGGGGAGCTGTTTTTT. Protein product: CASSADSLAGELFF.